The T cell receptor (beta chain) described here comes from a study of OX40 agonist ivuxolimab in advanced cancers. Study-level points and caveats: Both CD4+ and CD8+ T cell populations in blood had undergone clonal expansion by week 6 at 0.1 to 3.0 mg/kg. Antigen specificity remained undetermined for the expanded peripheral T cells. Among the least clonally expanded were partial responders at 0.1-3.0 mg/kg.

CDR1 MNHEY and CDR2 SMNVEV come from the germline V gene (reference sequence). The CDR3 is 14 residues long. Trimming cost V 8 bases and J 2 bases, with 15 bases left between them. Some clones are missing from TCRdb's copy, which holds only in-frame ones; the method was immunoSEQ multiplex PCR. Of fewer than 140,000 clones in the sample, 90% are singletons; the top ten hold roughly 0.5%. As to this clone: Its antigen remains unknown.

This chain links TRBV27 with TRBJ2-5, with D possibly being TRBD1 or TRBD2 (6 bases each). The TCR comes from an adult with an advanced solid tumor such as melanoma, head and neck, liver or kidney cancer. The material was CD4+ or CD8+ T cells sorted from blood, obtained in a trial of the OX40 agonist ivuxolimab. The CDR3, as DNA: TGTGCCAGCCCTTCGCAGGGGAGGCAAGAGACCCAGTACTTC. This sequence encodes CASPSQGRQETQYF.